One and the same sample provided the 28 T cell receptor beta chains below, sequenced in a study of T cell repertoires in cytomegalovirus infection. TCRdb reprocessed the reads with MiXCR, giving one entry per CDR3 protein. Among 250,000 to 400,000 distinct CDR3 sequences, around 25% were seen once, and the ten largest hold about an eighth. No antigen has been identified for these receptors. Specimen: cultured PBMCs, collected from culture after CMV antigen stimulation. The receptors were gathered from a human donor in good health (CMV status not recorded). Some clones in this sample may be carry-over from other donors' samples.

This clonotype came up a few times. The J gene is TRBJ1-6, the V gene TRBV27, with D possibly matching TRBD1 (6 bases). In germline, CDR1 is MNHEY, CDR2 SMNVEV (reference sequence). V lost 0 bases, J lost 10 bases, and 16 bases lay in between. The CDR3 length is 16 residues. CDR3 coding DNA: TGTGCCAGCAGTTTATCTTCCGGGGGGCGGGACTCACCCCTCCACTTT. Amino acids: CASSLSSGGRDSPLHF.

The chain recombines TRBV6-2 or TRBV6-3 with TRBJ2-7; 8 positions match TRBD2. This CDR3 has 13 amino acids. Germline V gene sequence: CDR1 MNHEY, CDR2 SVGEGT. Trimming removed 6 bases from V and 4 bases from J; junction bases left unmatched: 5. This CDR3 reads CASRTLAGYEQYV. CDR3 bases: TGTGCCAGCAGGACCTTAGCGGGGTACGAGCAGTACGTC.

V and J are TRBV27 and TRBJ1-2; D unclear. CDR3 size: 13 residues. V lost 10 bases, J lost 3 bases, and 15 bases lay in between. In germline, CDR1 is MNHEY, CDR2 SMNVEV (reference sequence). This chain's CDR3 is CATKVHSDYGYTF. CDR3 bases: TGTGCCACCAAAGTCCACTCCGACTATGGCTACACCTTC.

A few counts support this clonotype. The chain couples TRBV11-2 to TRBJ2-1, with TRBD2 matching 7 bases. CDR1 and CDR2 (germline): SGHAT, FQNNGV. This CDR3 has 12 amino acids. V shed 1 base and J 10 bases; nucleotides not matched to a gene: 1. CDR3 in amino acids: CASSLGAGEQFF. Written as DNA, the CDR3 is TGTGCCAGCAGCTTAGGAGCGGGAGAGCAGTTCTTC.

This clonotype was observed a handful of times. This chain links TRBV2 with TRBJ2-7, with D perhaps matching TRBD1 (6 bases). The CDR3 consists of 12 residues. The germline V and J ends were trimmed by 6 bases and 3 bases, with 9 bases remaining between them. Germline CDR1 reads SNHLY; CDR2 reads FYNNEI. The CDR3, as DNA: TGTGCCAGCAGGGACAGAGTCTACGAGCAGTACGTC. Encoded protein: CASRDRVYEQYV.

This clonotype was counted many times. V is TRBV7-2 and J is TRBJ1-6; D is undetermined. Germline values: CDR1 SGHTA, CDR2 FQGNSA. The CDR3 has 15 residues. V lost 4 bases to trimming and J lost 5 bases, with 12 bases between them. The CDR3 sequence is CASSWRSSDNSPLHF. CDR3 DNA sequence: TGTGCCAGCAGCTGGAGGTCGTCCGATAATTCACCCCTCCACTTT.

This clonotype appeared many times. This sequence joins TRBV7-2 and TRBJ2-1; D is ambiguous. This CDR3 is built from 14 residues. CDR1 is SGHTA, CDR2 FQGNSA, per germline. V was shortened by 0 bases and J by 5 bases, with 8 bases between the two germline ends. CDR3 amino acids: CASSLARFDNEQFF. CDR3 DNA sequence: TGTGCCAGCAGCTTAGCTAGGTTCGACAATGAGCAGTTCTTC.

This clonotype was picked up many times. The rearrangement joins TRBV11-3 to TRBJ2-5, with TRBD2 matching over 8 bases. V trimming: 1 base; J trimming: 0 bases; junction bases outside the gene matches: 4. Germline CDR1 is SGHNT and CDR2 is YENEEA. This CDR3 contains 16 residues. CDR3 amino acids: CASSLVLSGDQETQYF. DNA of the CDR3: TGTGCCAGCAGCTTAGTACTTAGCGGGGACCAAGAGACCCAGTACTTC.

This clonotype was seen a few times. V gene TRBV6-2 or TRBV6-3 combines with J gene TRBJ1-2; TRBD1 is a possible D gene (6 bases). This CDR3 has 14 amino acids. Germline lookup yields CDR1 MNHEY and CDR2 SVGEGT. V was pared by 6 bases and J by 8 bases, with 19 bases between. The CDR3 reads CASSHSPQGMGYTF. CDR3 sequence (DNA): TGTGCCAGCAGCCACTCGCCCCAGGGGATGGGCTACACCTTC.

The CDR3 spells CASSVGTRGGNEKLFF. CDR3 sequence (DNA): TGTGCCAGCAGCGTGGGGACCAGGGGGGGTAATGAAAAACTGTTTTTT. The chain carries TRBV9 and TRBJ1-4; 7 bases match TRBD1. There are 16 residues in the CDR3. V was pared by 2 bases and J by 4 bases, with 8 bases of the junction left unmatched. Looked up from germline, CDR1 is SGDLS and CDR2 is YYNGEE. The full variable domain, with the rest looked up from reference TRBV9 and TRBJ1-4, is DSGVTQTPKHLITATGQRVTLRCSPRSGDLSVYWYQQSLDQGLQFLIQYYNGEERAKGNILERFSAQQFPDLHSELNLSSLELGDSALYFCASSVGTRGGNEKLFFGSGTQLSVL.

V gene TRBV3-1 combines with J gene TRBJ2-3; 8 bases are shared with TRBD2. CDR3 size: 15 residues. With 0 bases clipped from V and 4 bases from J, the junction kept 3 bases outside the gene matches. Germline CDR1 and CDR2: LGHDT and YNNKEL (reference sequence). CDR3 nucleotides: TGTGCCAGCAGCCAAGACAGCGGGAGCTCAGATACGCAGTATTTT. Its protein is CASSQDSGSSDTQYF.

The gene calls are TRBV6-2 or TRBV6-3 and TRBJ2-5; TRBD2 aligns across 7 bases. The CDR3 has 14 residues. Germline CDR1 and CDR2: MNHEY and SVGEGT. Trimming at V came to 4 bases and at J to 4 bases, leaving 6 bases not matched to a gene. The CDR3 bases are TGTGCCAGCAGTTCCCCCGCTAGCGGAGAGACCCAGTACTTC. This sequence encodes CASSSPASGETQYF.

This clonotype was detected only a few times. This chain uses TRBV28 with TRBJ1-2, with TRBD1 as a possible D gene (5 bases). V lost 4 bases and J lost 0, with 18 bases in between. Germline CDR1 MDHEN, CDR2 SYDVKM. The CDR3 extends over 17 amino acids. The CDR3 nucleotides are TGTGCCAGCAGTTCAGAGCTAACTAGGGGAGCTAACTATGGCTACACCTTC. Amino acid sequence: CASSSELTRGANYGYTF.

This clonotype was recorded a few times. The V gene is TRBV27, the J gene TRBJ2-5, with D possibly being TRBD1 or TRBD2 (6 bases each). V was pared by 7 bases and J by 5 bases, with 14 bases between. CDR1 and CDR2 from the germline V gene are MNHEY and SMNVEV (reference sequence). The CDR3 extends over 13 amino acids. The CDR3 DNA reads TGTGCCAGCAAACAAGGGGGGCAGGAGACCCAGTACTTC. It encodes CASKQGGQETQYF.

The CDR3 DNA reads as TGTGCCAGTAGTATTGGAGGCGGGAGTATACTTCATGAGCAGTTCTTC. Its translation: CASSIGGGSILHEQFF. The chain couples TRBV19 to TRBJ2-1, with 7 bases matching TRBD2. V was clipped by 3 bases and J by 8 bases; unmatched bases: 13. This CDR3 has 16 amino acids. CDR1 LNHDA and CDR2 SQIVND come from the germline V gene (reference sequence). The whole variable domain, remainder taken from reference TRBV19 and TRBJ2-1, is DGGITQSPKYLFRKEGQNVTLSCEQNLNHDAMYWYRQDPGQGLRLIYYSQIVNDFQKGDIAEGYSVSREKKESFPLTVTSAQKNPTAFYLCASSIGGGSILHEQFFGPGTRLTVL.

The chain carries TRBV6-1 and TRBJ1-1; no clear D gene. The ends were cut back, 4 bases at V and 0 bases at J, with 9 bases in the middle. CDR3 length: 14 amino acids. CDR1 is MNHNS and CDR2 is SASEGT in the germline V gene. In DNA form, the CDR3 reads TGTGCCAGCAGTGGTAAGATCTTGAACACTGAAGCTTTCTTT. Its translation: CASSGKILNTEAFF.

Only a few counts were recorded for this clonotype. The J gene is TRBJ1-2, the V gene TRBV6-5; D uncertain. The CDR3 has 12 amino acids. Between the trimmed V and J ends, which lost 5 bases and 0 bases, there was a span of 4 bases. In germline, CDR1 is MNHEY, CDR2 SVGAGI. The CDR3 here is CASSGANYGYTF. CDR3 bases: TGTGCCAGCAGTGGGGCTAACTATGGCTACACCTTC.

The J gene is TRBJ1-1, the V gene TRBV27, with TRBD1 as a possible D gene (5 bases). The V end lost 6 bases, the J end lost 5 bases, and 16 bases lay between the germline ends. The V gene's germline CDR1 is MNHEY and CDR2 SMNVEV (reference sequence). The length of the CDR3 is 14 residues. The CDR3 spells CASSFGGSRTEAFF. The CDR3 nucleotides are TGTGCCAGCAGCTTCGGGGGTAGTCGGACTGAAGCTTTCTTT.

At least ten counts were recorded for this clonotype. This rearrangement joins TRBV7-2 to TRBJ1-2; 8 nucleotides agree with TRBD1. Per germline, CDR1 SGHTA and CDR2 FQGNSA. V shed 6 bases, J shed 7 bases, and the junction held 10 bases outside the gene matches. The CDR3 loop spans 14 amino acids. CDR3 sequence (DNA): TGTGCCAGCAGGGTAGACAGGGGCGCTTTTGGCTACACCTTC. Encoded protein: CASRVDRGAFGYTF.

The chain links TRBV6-5 to TRBJ2-7, with 8 bases fitting TRBD2. Looked up from germline, CDR1 is MNHEY and CDR2 is SVGAGI. The CDR3 is made up of 14 amino acids. V gave up 6 bases and J gave up 3 bases; unmatched junction bases: 7. The CDR3 region has the DNA TGTGCCAGCAGCGGGGGGACTAGTATCTACGAGCAGTACTTC. Its translation is CASSGGTSIYEQYF.

Only a few counts were recorded for this clonotype. This chain connects TRBV12-3 or TRBV12-4 to TRBJ1-5; D unresolved. This CDR3 region has 13 residues. The ends were cut back, 2 bases at V and 5 bases at J, with 7 bases in the middle. CDR3 nucleotide sequence: TGTGCCAGCAGTTTAAGATCGGATCAGCCCCAGCATTTT. Translated: CASSLRSDQPQHF.

J is TRBJ1-4 and V is TRBV20-1, with TRBD1 matching 9 bases. The CDR3 contains 12 residues. The V segment lost 5 bases and the J segment 8 bases; nucleotides outside the gene matches: 3. Germline CDR1 reads DFQATT; CDR2 reads SNEGSKA (reference sequence). CDR3 amino acids: CSAGGTGEKLFF. The CDR3 nucleotides read TGCAGTGCTGGCGGGACAGGGGAAAAACTGTTTTTT.

The chain joins TRBV7-9 to TRBJ2-3; unclear D gene. Trimming took 5 bases from V and 10 from J, leaving 10 bases between them. The CDR3 has 11 residues. Germline assignment: CDR1 SEHNR and CDR2 FQNEAQ (reference sequence). The CDR3 DNA reads TGTGCCAGCAGCCCCGGGTATTCGCAGTATTTT. Protein: CASSPGYSQYF.

The CDR3 DNA sequence: TGCGCCAGCAGCCAAGTCCGGAACACTGAAGCTTTCTTT. Its translation: CASSQVRNTEAFF. The V call is TRBV4-3, the J call TRBJ1-1; no definite D call. CDR3 length: 13 amino acids. CDR1 and CDR2 (germline): LGHNA, YSLEER. V lost 1 base and J lost 1, with 4 bases in between.

This clonotype was seen ten or more times. The rearrangement uses TRBV7-9 and TRBJ1-1; 8 nucleotides agree with TRBD1. This CDR3 spans 17 amino acids. Germline V lookup: CDR1 SEHNR, CDR2 FQNEAQ (reference sequence). The V and J ends lost 3 bases and 1 base, in that order; junction bases with no gene match: 10. CDR3 DNA: TGTGCCAGCAGCTTGGGTGGCCAGGGGGCCCGGAACACTGAAGCTTTCTTT. This codes for CASSLGGQGARNTEAFF.

The table lists this clonotype with a few counts. The chain has TRBV6-1 and TRBJ2-6; D is unclear. Trimming stripped 7 bases from V and 1 base from J, with 11 bases between. Germline values: CDR1 MNHNS, CDR2 SASEGT. CDR3 size: 15 residues. The CDR3 loop reads CASISWSSGANVLTF. CDR3 bases: TGTGCCAGCATCAGTTGGAGTTCTGGGGCCAACGTCCTGACTTTC.

This clonotype showed up just a few times. J is TRBJ1-2 and V is TRBV12-3 or TRBV12-4, with 10 bases fitting TRBD1. After removal of 6 bases from V and 1 base from J, the junction contained 8 bases not matched to a gene. The CDR3 spans 16 residues. The CDR3 spells CASSSGGTGVNYGYTF. CDR3 nucleotides: TGTGCCAGCAGCAGCGGCGGGACAGGGGTTAACTATGGCTACACCTTC.

Only a few counts were recorded for this clonotype. The chain carries TRBV14 and TRBJ2-1; 8 nucleotides line up with TRBD2. The CDR3 spans 13 residues. Germline V gene lookup returns CDR1 SGHDN and CDR2 FVKESK. With V trimmed by 5 bases and J by 5 bases, 2 bases remained unmatched. Written as DNA, the CDR3 is TGTGCCAGCAGCGAAGCGGGAGACAATGAGCAGTTCTTC. It yields the protein CASSEAGDNEQFF.